One T cell receptor beta chain is described in this entry. Its antigen is still unknown. Only in-frame clones appear in the TCRdb table, and some are missing; sequencing was by immunoSEQ multiplex PCR. The table includes roughly 120,000 clones, around nine tenths detected once. V lost 6 bases and J lost 6, with 11 bases in between. The CDR3 has 12 residues. Germline V gene lookup returns CDR1 MNHEY and CDR2 SVGAGI. This entry belongs to a study of cytomegalovirus exposure and HLA in healthy donors. Overall study findings and caveats: Cytomegalovirus status was reportedly diagnosed by the classifier with high sensitivity and specificity. Under in vitro conditions, three CMV-associated chains were confirmed as specific for CMV antigens.

The chain links TRBV6-5 to TRBJ1-1; D not resolved. Sequences were obtained from PBMCs. This receptor was identified in a young woman in good health and CMV-seropositive. The CDR3 nucleotides read TGTGCCAGCAGGCCGATCGGGGCTGAAGCTTTCTTT. Its protein product is CASRPIGAEAFF.